This T cell receptor (beta chain) was obtained from a study of blood T cell repertoires in COVID-19. The overall study: The study drew acute and convalescent COVID-19 samples from the United States, Italy and Spain.

Original handling: Estimation of nucleated cell counts was performed using reference gene primer amplification. Assay used: immunoSEQ multiplex PCR; TCRdb lists only in-frame clones, some missing. V and J calls and clone size come straight from that table; D and trimming were deduced from the DNA. This sample has approximately 150,000 clones, with roughly nine tenths found just once. Trimming removed 3 bases from V and 0 bases from J, with 8 bases in between. Germline CDR1 reads SNHLY; CDR2 reads FYNNEI. This CDR3 contains 15 residues. For this clone: Other DNA sequences in the same sample also yield this CDR3.

The sequenced sample consisted of peripheral blood. The genes are TRBV2 and TRBJ1-4, with D unresolved. The clonotype was recovered from a woman in her seventies with acute or convalescent COVID-19. CDR3 sequence reads: CASSDRGTTNEKLFF. As DNA, the CDR3 is TGTGCCAGCAGTGATCGGGGAACAACTAATGAAAAACTGTTTTTT.